A selection of T cell receptor beta chains follows, all from one sample in a study of blood T cell repertoires in COVID-19. Method: immunoSEQ multiplex PCR; TCRdb's copy keeps in-frame clones and lacks some. The sample consists of under 350,000 clones, 86% of them appearing once. Sequenced sample: peripheral blood. The source of these receptors is a young man with active or convalescent COVID-19. Both conserved end residues are part of each CDR3. The D gene is left open where the match is weak. Clone size is given for some rows only: seen once, a few or many times, or a class if the clone is expanded.

TRBJ2-7 TRBV25-1 - - TGTGCCAGCAGATACAGCTACGAGCAGTACTTC CASRYSYEQYF
TRBJ1-1 TRBV13 - - TGTGCCAGCAGCTCTCAGGGGATGAACACTGAAGCTTTCTTT CASSSQGMNTEAFF
TRBJ1-5 TRBV4-3 - - TGCGCCAGCAGCCAAGAAAGGGGTCAGCCCCAGCATTTT CASSQERGQPQHF
TRBJ2-1 TRBV24-1 TRBD2 - TGTGCCACCAGGAACCTAGCGGGGTACAATGAGCAGTTCTTC CATRNLAGYNEQFF
TRBJ2-4 TRBV14 TRBD1 - TGTGCCAGCAGCCAAGGTCGGATCGGGACAGGGAAAAACATTCAGTACTTC CASSQGRIGTGKNIQYF
TRBJ1-6 TRBV19 TRBD1 - TGTGCCAGTGGACAGGGGGCTACCTATAATTCACCCCTCCACTTT CASGQGATYNSPLHF
TRBJ2-2 TRBV9 - once TGTGCCAGCAGCGTAGCCCTCACCGGGGAGCTGTTTTTT CASSVALTGELFF
TRBJ2-3 TRBV5-6 - - TGTGCCAGCAGCTTGCTTATCCGACTAGGTGGCACAGATACGCAGTATTTT CASSLLIRLGGTDTQYF
TRBJ2-7 TRBV5-1 TRBD1 once TGCGCCAGCAGCTTCCGACAGGGGCCTTACGAGCAGTACTTC CASSFRQGPYEQYF
TRBJ2-1 TRBV11-3 TRBD2 - TGTGCCAGCAGCTGGGGGGGGACTAACAATAATGAGCAGTTCTTC CASSWGGTNNNEQFF
TRBJ1-5 TRBV19 TRBD1 - TGTGCCAGTAGCTTTCCCCATAAGATACAGGGGACTCAGCCCCAGCATTTT CASSFPHKIQGTQPQHF
TRBJ1-1 TRBV6-5 - once TGTGCCAGCAGTTACTCCCACACAAACACTGAAGCTTTCTTT CASSYSHTNTEAFF
TRBJ2-3 TRBV30 - - TGTGCCTGGACTGCCAGTCGGGGAATATCAGATACGCAGTATTTT CAWTASRGISDTQYF
TRBJ2-3 TRBV4-2 - - TGTGCCAGCAGCCAAGGTTTAGGCCAGGGCACAGATACGCAGTATTTT CASSQGLGQGTDTQYF
TRBJ2-7 TRBV5-6 TRBD1 - TGTGCCAGCAGCTTGGCCGGGACAGGGGCAGGCGAGCAGTACTTC CASSLAGTGAGEQYF
TRBJ2-3 TRBV24-1 TRBD2 - TGTGCCACCAGTGATGGGGGACTAGGTACAGATACGCAGTATTTT CATSDGGLGTDTQYF
TRBJ2-2 TRBV13 - - TGTGCCAGCAGCCCCGGGACCGGGGAGCTGTTTTTT CASSPGTGELFF
TRBJ2-7 TRBV6-6 TRBD2 once TGTGCCAGCATTAACCCTAGCGGAGCCTACGAGCAGTACTTC CASINPSGAYEQYF
TRBJ1-1 TRBV19 TRBD1 - TGTGCCAGTAGTATAGGCGGGACAGGGGGCTTAAACACTGAAGCTTTCTTT CASSIGGTGGLNTEAFF
TRBJ2-7 TRBV11-3 TRBD2 - TGTGCCAGCAGCTTAGTCGTAGGAGCGGGAGACTACGAGCAGTACTTC CASSLVVGAGDYEQYF
TRBJ2-7 TRBV7-2 - - TGTGCCAGCAGCCTATACTACGAGCAGTACTTC CASSLYYEQYF
TRBJ2-2 TRBV30 TRBD1 - TGTGCCTGGGAGCGATGGGGACAGCCGGGATCGAACACCGGGGAGCTGTTTTTT CAWERWGQPGSNTGELFF
TRBJ2-1 TRBV19 TRBD2 - TGTGCCAGTAGTCGAAGCGGGAGCTCCTACAATGAGCAGTTCTTC CASSRSGSSYNEQFF
TRBJ2-7 TRBV7-2 - - TGTGCCAGCAGACATTCTGGGAGGTCAACCTACGAGCAGTACTTC CASRHSGRSTYEQYF
TRBJ2-5 TRBV5-8 - - TGTGCCAGCAGCTTGGACAACTACGGGGGGACCCAGTACTTC CASSLDNYGGTQYF
TRBJ1-5 TRBV11-2 - - TGTGCCAGCAGCTCGTCCGCAGATAGCAATCAGCCCCAGCATTTT CASSSSADSNQPQHF
TRBJ1-1 TRBV5-4 - - TGTGCCAGCAGCTTGGAGTCGAGGGTAGCTTTCTTT CASSLESRVAFF
TRBJ1-2 TRBV6-6 - - TGTGCCAGCAGTTATTCTATGGTCGGCGGGGGCTACACCTTC CASSYSMVGGGYTF
TRBJ1-2 TRBV2 TRBD1 once TGTGCCAGTAACCGGGACAGGGGATCCTTTAACTATGGCTACACCTTC CASNRDRGSFNYGYTF
TRBJ1-2 TRBV10-3 TRBD1 - TGTGCCATCAGTGGGGGGACAGGGATTAACTATGGCTACACCTTC CAISGGTGINYGYTF
TRBJ2-2 TRBV28 TRBD1 - TGTGCCAGCGCAGGACAGGGGGCGAACACCGGGGAGCTGTTTTTT CASAGQGANTGELFF
TRBJ2-1 TRBV5-1 - - TGCGCCAGCAGCTTGCAGTCTGATGAGCAGTTCTTC CASSLQSDEQFF
TRBJ2-7 TRBV6-5 TRBD1 - TGTGCCAGCAGACCGGGACAGCGTTTCTACGAGCAGTACTTC CASRPGQRFYEQYF
TRBJ1-2 TRBV24-1 - - TGTGCCACCAGTGACCCGATCAGCTATGGCTACACCTTC CATSDPISYGYTF
TRBJ2-4 TRBV3-1/TRBV3-2 TRBD1 once TGTGCCAGCAGCCGGGGACAGGGGAGGTATGGGGAAAACATTCAGTACTTC CASSRGQGRYGENIQYF
TRBJ2-3 TRBV6-5 - - TGTGCCAGCAGGATACAGATTACTAGTACGCAGTATTTT CASRIQITSTQYF
TRBJ2-3 TRBV4-3 - - TGCGCCAGCAGCCAAGAAGGGGACTTCACAGATACGCAGTATTTT CASSQEGDFTDTQYF
TRBJ1-1 TRBV6-5 - once TGTGCCAGCAGTTACGGGGCTGTGGTTTTCTTT CASSYGAVVFF
TRBJ2-7 TRBV5-1 TRBD2 - TGCGCCAGCAGCCCGCTAGCGGGGGTTGACGAGCAGTACTTC CASSPLAGVDEQYF
TRBJ1-4 TRBV28 - - TGTGCCAGCAGTTTAGGCGGGGGGAGGGACGAAAAACTGTTTTTT CASSLGGGRDEKLFF
TRBJ1-6 TRBV9 TRBD1 - TGTGCCAGCAGCGCCTCAGGGGGCACCCTCCACTTT CASSASGGTLHF
TRBJ2-5 TRBV5-1 TRBD1 - TGCGCCAGCAGCAATACCTGGACAGGGGGCGGAGAGACCCAGTACTTC CASSNTWTGGGETQYF
TRBJ1-4 TRBV7-9 - - TGTGCCAGCAGCACCTGGACAAAAGGGACTAATGAAAAACTGTTTTTT CASSTWTKGTNEKLFF
TRBJ1-4 TRBV7-9 TRBD1 - TGTGCCAGCAGCTCGGGACAGGGGTCAGGTGAAAAACTGTTTTTT CASSSGQGSGEKLFF
TRBJ2-2 TRBV30 - - TGTGCCTGGAGTACTAACCTCAGGGAAACCGGGGAGCTGTTTTTT CAWSTNLRETGELFF
TRBJ2-1 TRBV10-2 TRBD1 few TGCGCCAGCAGTGACCGGGACAGGGACAATGAGCAGTTCTTC CASSDRDRDNEQFF
TRBJ1-4 TRBV5-8 - - TGTGCCAGCAGCGGGCTCCTAACAACTAATGAAAAACTGTTTTTT CASSGLLTTNEKLFF
TRBJ2-7 TRBV2 TRBD1 - TGTGCCAGCAGTGAGCCGGGACAGGCGACCTACGAGCAGTACTTC CASSEPGQATYEQYF
TRBJ2-1 TRBV6-2/TRBV6-3 - - TGTGCCAGCAGTCCCCGGGACTACAATGAGCAGTTCTTC CASSPRDYNEQFF
TRBJ1-1 TRBV6-5 - - TGTGCCAGCATCCCGACAGGTCACACTGAAGCTTTCTTT CASIPTGHTEAFF
TRBJ2-1 TRBV24-1 TRBD2 - TGTGCCACCAGTGATCCCGGGACTAGCGGGGCCTACAATGAGCAGTTCTTC CATSDPGTSGAYNEQFF
TRBJ2-7 TRBV7-9 - few TGTGCCAGCACTGAACAGCCCGAAGGCGAGCAGTACTTC CASTEQPEGEQYF
TRBJ2-7 TRBV3-1/TRBV3-2 - - TGTGCCAGCAGCGACAGTCAATCGAGCTACGAGCAGTACTTC CASSDSQSSYEQYF
TRBJ2-2 TRBV29-1 TRBD1 - TGCAGCGTTGGTTCGGGACAGGGGGTAGCAAACACCGGGGAGCTGTTTTTT CSVGSGQGVANTGELFF
TRBJ2-2 TRBV5-1 - once TGCGCCAGCAGAGGGACTGACGGAGTTGGCACCGGGGAGCTGTTTTTT CASRGTDGVGTGELFF
TRBJ2-2 TRBV27 - - TGTGCCAGCAGCCCTTCTCGCACCGGGGAGCTGTTTTTT CASSPSRTGELFF
TRBJ2-3 TRBV10-3 - - TGTGCCACCGATACACGGGGAATAGCGGACGCTAGCACAGATACGCAGTATTTT CATDTRGIADASTDTQYF
TRBJ1-1 TRBV19 - - TGTGCCAGTAGTCCCAGGGCCCTCAGCACTGAAGCTTTCTTT CASSPRALSTEAFF
TRBJ1-2 TRBV2 - - TGTGCCAGCAGTGAAACAGGCCCTAACTATGGCTACACCTTC CASSETGPNYGYTF